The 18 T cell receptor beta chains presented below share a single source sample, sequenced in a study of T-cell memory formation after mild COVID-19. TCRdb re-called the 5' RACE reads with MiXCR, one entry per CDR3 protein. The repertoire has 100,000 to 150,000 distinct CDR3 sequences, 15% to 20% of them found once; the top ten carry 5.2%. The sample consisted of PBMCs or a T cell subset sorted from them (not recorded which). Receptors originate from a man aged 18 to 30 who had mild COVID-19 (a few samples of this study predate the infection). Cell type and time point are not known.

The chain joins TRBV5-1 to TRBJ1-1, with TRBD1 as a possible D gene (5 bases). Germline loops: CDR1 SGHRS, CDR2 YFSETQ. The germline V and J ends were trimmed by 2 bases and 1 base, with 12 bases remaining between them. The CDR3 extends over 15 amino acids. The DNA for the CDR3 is TGCGCCAGCAGCTTCACCCTCGGGGGGAACACTGAAGCTTTCTTT. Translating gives CASSFTLGGNTEAFF.

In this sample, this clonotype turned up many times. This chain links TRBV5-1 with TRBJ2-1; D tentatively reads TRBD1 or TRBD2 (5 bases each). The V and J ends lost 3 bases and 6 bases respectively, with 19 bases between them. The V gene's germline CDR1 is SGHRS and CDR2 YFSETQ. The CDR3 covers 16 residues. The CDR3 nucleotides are TGCGCCAGCAGCTCCTACGGGACGGAGAGTGGCAATGAGCAGTTCTTC. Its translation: CASSSYGTESGNEQFF.

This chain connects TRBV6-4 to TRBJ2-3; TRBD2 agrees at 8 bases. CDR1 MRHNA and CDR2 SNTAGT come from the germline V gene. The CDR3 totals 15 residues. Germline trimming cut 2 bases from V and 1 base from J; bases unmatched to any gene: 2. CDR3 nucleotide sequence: TGTGCCAGCAGTGACGAAGCGGGGGGCACAGATACGCAGTATTTT. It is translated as CASSDEAGGTDTQYF.

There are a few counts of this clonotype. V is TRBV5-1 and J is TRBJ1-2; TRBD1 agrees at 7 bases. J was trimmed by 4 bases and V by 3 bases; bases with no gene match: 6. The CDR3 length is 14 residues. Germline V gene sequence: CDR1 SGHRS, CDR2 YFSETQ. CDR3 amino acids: CASSSGTASYGYTF. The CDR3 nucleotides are TGCGCCAGCAGCTCCGGGACAGCGAGCTATGGCTACACCTTC.

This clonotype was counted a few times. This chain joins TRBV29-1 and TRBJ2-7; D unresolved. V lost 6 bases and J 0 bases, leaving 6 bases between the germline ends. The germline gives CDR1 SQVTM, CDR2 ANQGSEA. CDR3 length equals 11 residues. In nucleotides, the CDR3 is TGCAGCGTAGGCAACTCCTACGAGCAGTACTTC. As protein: CSVGNSYEQYF.

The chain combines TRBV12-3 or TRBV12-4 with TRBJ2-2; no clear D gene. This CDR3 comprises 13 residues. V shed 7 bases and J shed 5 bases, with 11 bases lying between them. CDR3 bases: TGTGCCAGCACCGAACCCTGGACCGGGGAGCTGTTTTTT. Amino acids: CASTEPWTGELFF.

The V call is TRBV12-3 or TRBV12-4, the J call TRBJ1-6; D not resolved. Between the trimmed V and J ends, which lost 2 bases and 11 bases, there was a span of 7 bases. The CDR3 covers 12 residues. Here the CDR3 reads CASSLPGTPLHF. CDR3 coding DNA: TGTGCCAGCAGTTTACCGGGGACACCCCTCCACTTT.

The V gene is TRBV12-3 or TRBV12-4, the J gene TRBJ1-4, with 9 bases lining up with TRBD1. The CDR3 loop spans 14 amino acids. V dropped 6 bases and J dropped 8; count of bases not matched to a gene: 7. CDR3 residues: CASRQQGAGEKLFF. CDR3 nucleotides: TGTGCCAGCAGGCAACAGGGGGCGGGAGAAAAACTGTTTTTT.

The CDR3 DNA is TGTGCCAGCAGCCCAGGGTTTCTAGGGGGGGAGACCCAGTACTTC. Its translation is CASSPGFLGGETQYF. The genes are TRBV7-2 and TRBJ2-5; the D gene could be TRBD1 or TRBD2 (6 bases each). The CDR3 consists of 15 residues. V gave up 5 bases and J gave up 5 bases, with 18 bases separating them. In germline, CDR1 is SGHTA, CDR2 FQGNSA.

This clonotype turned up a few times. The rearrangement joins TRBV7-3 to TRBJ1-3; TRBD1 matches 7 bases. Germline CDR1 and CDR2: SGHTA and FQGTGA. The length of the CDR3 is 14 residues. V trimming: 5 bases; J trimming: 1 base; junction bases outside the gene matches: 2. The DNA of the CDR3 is TGTGCCAGCAGCCGGACAGGATCTGGAAACACCATATATTTT. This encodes CASSRTGSGNTIYF.

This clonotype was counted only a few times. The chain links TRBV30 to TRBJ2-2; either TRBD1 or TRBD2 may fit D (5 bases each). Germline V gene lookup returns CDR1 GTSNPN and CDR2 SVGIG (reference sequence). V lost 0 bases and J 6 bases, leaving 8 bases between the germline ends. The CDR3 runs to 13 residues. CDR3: CAWSVRDAGELFF. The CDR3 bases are TGTGCCTGGAGTGTACGGGACGCCGGGGAGCTGTTTTTT.

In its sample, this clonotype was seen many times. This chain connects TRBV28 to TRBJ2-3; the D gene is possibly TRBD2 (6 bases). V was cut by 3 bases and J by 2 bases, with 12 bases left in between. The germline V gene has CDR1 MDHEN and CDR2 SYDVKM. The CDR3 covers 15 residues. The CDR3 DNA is TGTGCCAGCAGTTTTGGAGGGCGGACCACAGATACGCAGTATTTT. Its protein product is CASSFGGRTTDTQYF.

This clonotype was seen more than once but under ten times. The CDR3, as DNA: TGTGCCAGCAGCCAAGCTAGCCCGGAGACCCAGTACTTC. Translation: CASSQASPETQYF. J is TRBJ2-5 and V is TRBV3-1; possibly TRBD2 for D (5 bases). There are 13 residues in the CDR3. The germline CDR1 and CDR2 sequences are LGHDT and YNNKEL (reference sequence). V was cut by 1 base and J by 5 bases, with 8 bases left in between.

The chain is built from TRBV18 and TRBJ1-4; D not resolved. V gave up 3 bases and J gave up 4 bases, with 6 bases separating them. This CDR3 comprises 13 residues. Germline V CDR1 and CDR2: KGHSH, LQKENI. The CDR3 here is CASSPRYNEKLFF. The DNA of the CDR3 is TGTGCCAGCTCACCGAGGTATAATGAAAAACTGTTTTTT.

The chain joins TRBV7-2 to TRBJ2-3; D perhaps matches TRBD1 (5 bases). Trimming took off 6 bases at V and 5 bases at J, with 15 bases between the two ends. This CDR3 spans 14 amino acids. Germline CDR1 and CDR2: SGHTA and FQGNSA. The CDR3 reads CASRKGAPGDTQYF. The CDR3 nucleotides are TGTGCCAGCAGGAAAGGGGCCCCAGGAGATACGCAGTATTTT.

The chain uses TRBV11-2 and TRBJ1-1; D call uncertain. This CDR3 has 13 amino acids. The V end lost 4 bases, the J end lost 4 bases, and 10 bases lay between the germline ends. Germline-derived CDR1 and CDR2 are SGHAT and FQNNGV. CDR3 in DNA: TGTGCCAGCAGCTCTACACGGGGCACTGAAGCTTTCTTT. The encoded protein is CASSSTRGTEAFF.

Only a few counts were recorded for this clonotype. CDR3 sequence: CASSQVSADTQYF. The CDR3 bases are TGTGCCAGCAGCCAAGTTTCTGCTGATACGCAGTATTTT. This chain links TRBV4-2 with TRBJ2-3, with D unresolved. This CDR3 has 13 amino acids. Germline lookup yields CDR1 LGHNA and CDR2 YNFKEQ. With 1 base removed from V and 6 bases from J, the gap between germline ends came to 8 bases.

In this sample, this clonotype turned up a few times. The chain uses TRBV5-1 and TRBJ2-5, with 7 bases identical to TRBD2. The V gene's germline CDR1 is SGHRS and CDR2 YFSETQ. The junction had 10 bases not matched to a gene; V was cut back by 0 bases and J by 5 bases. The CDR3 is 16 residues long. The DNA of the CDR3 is TGCGCCAGCAGCTTGGGACCGGGACCGGGGGGTGAGACCCAGTACTTC. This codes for CASSLGPGPGGETQYF.